A selection of T cell receptor beta chains follows, all from one sample in a study of neurological immune-mediated disorders. TCRdb reanalysed the 5' RACE reads using MiXCR and keeps one entry per CDR3 protein. The sample contains tens of thousands of distinct CDR3 sequences, 15% of which appear only once. Input material: PBMCs. The receptor set was obtained from a female donor with HTLV-1-associated myelopathy (HAM/TSP). The CDR3 runs from the conserved cysteine through the conserved F or W. Each record gives: clone size, J gene, D gene, V gene, CDR3 DNA, CDR3 protein. D genes are given only for firm matches. Not every row has a clone size; where given, it reads once, few, many or a size class.

clone_size: many; j_call: TRBJ2-5; d_call: -; v_call: TRBV6-5; cdr3_nt: TGTGCCAGCAGCCCCGGGACGAGGGAGACCCAGTACTTC; cdr3_aa: CASSPGTRETQYF
clone_size: few; j_call: TRBJ2-5; d_call: TRBD1; v_call: TRBV12-3/TRBV12-4; cdr3_nt: TGTGCCAGCAGTTTAACGACAGGGGGCTTGGACGAGACCCAGTACTTC; cdr3_aa: CASSLTTGGLDETQYF
clone_size: medium-sized; j_call: TRBJ2-5; d_call: TRBD2; v_call: TRBV29-1; cdr3_nt: TGCAGCGTTGAGGACAGACTAGCGGGGTACCAAGAGACCCAGTACTTC; cdr3_aa: CSVEDRLAGYQETQYF
clone_size: medium-sized; j_call: TRBJ1-4; d_call: TRBD1; v_call: TRBV28; cdr3_nt: TGTGCCAGCATGGCAGGGGGGGATGAAAAACTGTTTTTT; cdr3_aa: CASMAGGDEKLFF
clone_size: -; j_call: TRBJ2-1; d_call: -; v_call: TRBV7-8; cdr3_nt: TGTGCCAGCAGTCCTCTATTGGGGTTCAGCTCCTACAATGAGCAGTTCTTC; cdr3_aa: CASSPLLGFSSYNEQFF
clone_size: once; j_call: TRBJ2-1; d_call: -; v_call: TRBV7-2; cdr3_nt: TGTGACAGCAGCTTAACTAGCCACAATGAGCAGTTCTTC; cdr3_aa: CDSSLTSHNEQFF
clone_size: many; j_call: TRBJ2-1; d_call: TRBD2; v_call: TRBV20-1; cdr3_nt: TGCAGTGCTAGGGCCTTACGGACTAGCCTCAATGAGCAGTTCTTC; cdr3_aa: CSARALRTSLNEQFF
clone_size: many; j_call: TRBJ2-3; d_call: -; v_call: TRBV3-1; cdr3_nt: TGTGCCAGCAGCCAACACACCCGGGCGCAGTATTTT; cdr3_aa: CASSQHTRAQYF
clone_size: -; j_call: TRBJ2-2; d_call: -; v_call: TRBV29-1; cdr3_nt: TGCAGCGCTACAGTCGGGGAGCTGTTTTTT; cdr3_aa: CSATVGELFF
clone_size: many; j_call: TRBJ2-4; d_call: -; v_call: TRBV6-5; cdr3_nt: TGTGCCAGCATAGCCAAAAACATTCAGTACTTC; cdr3_aa: CASIAKNIQYF
clone_size: -; j_call: TRBJ2-3; d_call: TRBD2; v_call: TRBV5-1; cdr3_nt: TGCGCCAGCAGCTTGTCCCCTAGCGGGGGGGCAGATACGCAGTATTTT; cdr3_aa: CASSLSPSGGADTQYF
clone_size: -; j_call: TRBJ2-7; d_call: TRBD2; v_call: TRBV5-1; cdr3_nt: TGCGCCAGCTTTGGACTAGCGGGAGTCTACGAGCAGTACTTC; cdr3_aa: CASFGLAGVYEQYF
clone_size: medium-sized; j_call: TRBJ2-5; d_call: TRBD1; v_call: TRBV20-1; cdr3_nt: TGCAGTGCTAGAGAGGGGACAGGAGAGACCCAGTACTTC; cdr3_aa: CSAREGTGETQYF
clone_size: many; j_call: TRBJ2-5; d_call: -; v_call: TRBV5-1; cdr3_nt: TGCGCCAGCAGAAGACGGACCCTCCAAGAGACCCAGTACTTC; cdr3_aa: CASRRRTLQETQYF
clone_size: many; j_call: TRBJ1-2; d_call: TRBD1; v_call: TRBV6-2/TRBV6-3; cdr3_nt: TGTGCCAGCGGAAGATCCGGGACAGATGGCTACACCTTC; cdr3_aa: CASGRSGTDGYTF
clone_size: many; j_call: TRBJ2-3; d_call: -; v_call: TRBV20-1; cdr3_nt: TGCAGTGCTAGGCGTCAGGGGTTCAAAGATACGCAGTATTTT; cdr3_aa: CSARRQGFKDTQYF
clone_size: many; j_call: TRBJ2-3; d_call: TRBD2; v_call: TRBV20-1; cdr3_nt: TGCAGTGCTAGCGGGAGGTTCACAGATACGCAGTATTTT; cdr3_aa: CSASGRFTDTQYF
clone_size: many; j_call: TRBJ2-1; d_call: TRBD2; v_call: TRBV12-3/TRBV12-4; cdr3_nt: TGTGCCAGCACCCTGACTAGCGGGGGTGTCGATGAGCAGTTCTTC; cdr3_aa: CASTLTSGGVDEQFF
clone_size: many; j_call: TRBJ2-5; d_call: -; v_call: TRBV29-1; cdr3_nt: TGCAGCGGTTCCAGGGTGGGAGAGACCCAGTACTTC; cdr3_aa: CSGSRVGETQYF
clone_size: many; j_call: TRBJ2-2; d_call: TRBD1; v_call: TRBV29-1; cdr3_nt: TGCAGCGTAGAGCCTCGGGACAGCTACGACGGGGAGCTGTTTTTT; cdr3_aa: CSVEPRDSYDGELFF
clone_size: many; j_call: TRBJ1-1; d_call: TRBD1; v_call: TRBV5-1; cdr3_nt: TGCGCCAGCAGCTGGGGGACAGGGGGCCTTGAAGCTTTCTTT; cdr3_aa: CASSWGTGGLEAFF
clone_size: medium-sized; j_call: TRBJ2-5; d_call: TRBD2; v_call: TRBV3-1; cdr3_nt: TGTGCCAGCAGCCAAGACTCCGGGGGGGAAGAGACCCAGTACTTC; cdr3_aa: CASSQDSGGEETQYF